The entry that follows covers one TCR beta chain sequence. This clonotype was detected a few times. The specificity of this receptor is unknown. No clone much larger than this one lies a single base away; base qualities are absent. The study was a case-control design nested within a healthcare worker cohort in London, UK, with weekly nasopharyngeal swab PCR tests and blood sampling. Healthcare workers were recruited during the week of the UK lockdown, between 23 and 31 March 2020, and followed weekly for up to about 16 weeks. The source of the sample is a study of early T cells in non-severe SARS-CoV-2 infection (dated by TCRdb to the early 2020s). In the study overall: Bulk RNA from unsorted whole blood was used for TCR sequencing, so alpha and beta chains could not be paired.

The paper's findings and limits, for the study overall: VDJdb matching was skewed toward anti-spike CD8 responses, so virus-specific expansions were likely underestimated and private and CD4 specificities were missed.

Libraries came from 5' RACE. Sequencing used a NextSeq 500. The TCR library protocol attached unique molecular identifiers to individual cDNA molecules to correct for sequencing error and PCR bias. Sequencing covered both TCR alpha and beta chains, and within each sample the abundances of alpha and beta sequences were tightly co-correlated. On the authors' methods: V gene, J gene and CDR3 annotation of TCR sequences was performed with Decombinator V4. TCRs were defined as expanded if a significant change between any two time points was detected under a Poisson model with p below 0.0001. Abundances of TCRs were expressed as counts per million after normalisation to the total number of TCRs sequenced in each sample. MAIT TCRs were defined by TRAV1-2 paired with TRAJ12, TRAJ20 or TRAJ33, and iNKT TCRs by TRAV10 paired with TRAJ18. VDJdb, accessed on 1 November 2021, was searched for TCRs annotated for CMV, EBV and SARS-CoV-2, and TCRs annotated for more than one antigen were excluded. TCRdb handled the public reads itself, with Q25 trimming in fastp and clone calling in MiXCR, and kept productive beta chains. CDR3 protein duplicates are merged, each entry listing the most common genes and DNA. TCRdb, not the authors, supplied the V and J calls. The sample profile shows roughly 92,000 distinct CDR3 sequences; approximately 12% of them were found once. The top ten constitute roughly 4.5% of the sample.

The CDR3 has 14 amino acids, counting the end cysteine and phenylalanine. Only the CDR3 DNA is retained, 42 bases long and in frame from the first base. The germline V gene sets CDR1 to SGHDT and CDR2 to YYEEEE. Here V drops 5 bases and J drops 3 bases, and the junction holds 5 bases not matched to any gene. In this chain, TRBV5-6 is recombined with TRBJ2-7, with 10 bases matching TRBD2. The starting material was whole blood, obtained at baseline. The origin of this receptor is an adult who was a healthcare worker with PCR-confirmed SARS-CoV-2 infection or an uninfected control (not recorded which). CDR3 region: CASRPAGGSYEQYF. The DNA is TGTGCCAGCAGACCAGCGGGAGGGAGCTACGAGCAGTACTTC.